This T cell receptor beta chain was recorded in a study of blood T cell repertoires in COVID-19. Study-level information: Italy, Spain and the United States were the sources of the convalescent and acute COVID-19 samples. T cells, B-cell-depleted T cells, or PBMCs provided the cDNA or gDNA that served as material.

V gave up 6 bases and J gave up 14 bases; unmatched junction bases: 5. The CDR3 runs 13 residues. As handled by the study authors: By means of reference gene primer amplification, nucleated cell counts were estimated. The method was immunoSEQ multiplex PCR; TCRdb's version includes in-frame clones alone and lacks a portion of them. That table furnishes V, J and clone size, whereas the DNA furnished D and trimming. This table holds 200,000 to 250,000 clones, approximately 81% found once. The sequenced material came from peripheral blood. This sequence originates from a woman of 80 years or more with acute or convalescent COVID-19. This chain connects TRBV12-3 or TRBV12-4 to TRBJ1-6; 12 bases align to TRBD1. The CDR3 nucleotides read TGTGCCAGCAGCCGGGACAGGGGGCGTTCCCTCCACTTT. As protein: CASSRDRGRSLHF.